One sample yielded the 31 T cell receptor beta chains listed below, sequenced in a study of lymphopenia after photon versus proton radiotherapy. TCRdb's table, derived via immunoSEQ multiplex PCR, lists solely in-frame clones and lacks some. The sample has around 66,000 clones, 70% to 90% seen once. Material: peripheral blood, obtained from a patient treated with photon-based radiotherapy. The receptors were sampled from a man aged 35-49 years with gastric cancer.

The J gene is TRBJ2-5, the V gene TRBV5-1; 8 nucleotides match TRBD1. The CDR3 loop spans 14 amino acids. J lost 4 bases, V lost 6 bases, and 8 bases had no gene match. Germline CDR1 and CDR2: SGHRS and YFSETQ. The CDR3 coding sequence is TGCGCCAGCACCGAACAGGGGGGTCGAGAGACCCAGTACTTC. Translation: CASTEQGGRETQYF.

By proportion, this clone is medium-sized (0.01 to 0.1%). The chain uses TRBV28 and TRBJ2-2; TRBD1 might be the D (6 bases). Trimming pared 3 bases from V and 0 bases from J, leaving 8 bases between. The germline V gene has CDR1 MDHEN and CDR2 SYDVKM. The CDR3 loop spans 15 amino acids. CDR3 protein: CASSLGTTNTGELFF. The CDR3, as DNA: TGTGCCAGCAGTTTGGGGACAACGAACACCGGGGAGCTGTTTTTT.

This clone occurred a few times. The chain joins TRBV2 to TRBJ2-5; 9 nucleotides align to TRBD2. After removal of 4 bases from V and 4 bases from J, the junction contained 7 bases not matched to a gene. CDR1 is SNHLY and CDR2 is FYNNEI in the germline V gene. CDR3 length: 15 amino acids. In DNA, the CDR3 is TGTGCCAGCAGTGCTACAGCGGGGGGAGCAGAGACCCAGTACTTC. Translated, it gives CASSATAGGAETQYF.

V and J are TRBV4-3 and TRBJ2-3, with D perhaps TRBD1 or TRBD2 (5 bases each). The CDR3 is 15 residues long. CDR1 LGHNA and CDR2 YSLEER come from the germline V gene. V lost 0 bases and J 1 base, leaving 8 bases between the germline ends. The CDR3 is CASSQDVGGTDTQYF. CDR3 sequence (DNA): TGCGCCAGCAGCCAAGACGTGGGGGGCACAGATACGCAGTATTTT.

J is TRBJ2-7 and V is TRBV7-2; TRBD1 agrees at 9 bases. Per germline, CDR1 SGHTA and CDR2 FQGNSA. This CDR3 contains 15 residues. Germline trimming cut 8 bases from V and 3 bases from J; bases unmatched to any gene: 11. CDR3 residues: CASGSPGQGFYEQYF. The CDR3 DNA sequence: TGTGCCAGCGGCTCGCCGGGACAGGGATTCTACGAGCAGTACTTC.

This chain connects TRBV7-3 to TRBJ1-6, with a possible D match to TRBD1 (6 bases). The germline gives CDR1 SGHTA, CDR2 FQGTGA. The CDR3 contains 13 residues. V was pared by 6 bases and J by 8 bases, with 11 bases between. Here the CDR3 DNA reads TGTGCCAGCAGAAAAAACAGGGATTCACCCCTCCACTTT. Its translation is CASRKNRDSPLHF.

The genes are TRBV2 and TRBJ2-2, with TRBD1 matching 12 bases. This CDR3 has 14 residues. The V gene's germline CDR1 is SNHLY and CDR2 FYNNEI. V was clipped by 7 bases and J by 7 bases; unmatched bases: 4. CDR3 residues: CASTGTGGIGELFF. The CDR3 coding sequence is TGTGCCAGCACTGGGACAGGGGGCATCGGGGAGCTGTTTTTT.

The rearrangement joins TRBV27 to TRBJ1-4, with TRBD1 matching over 7 bases. The CDR3 totals 15 residues. V gave up 2 bases and J gave up 4 bases; unmatched junction bases: 4. Germline CDR1 MNHEY, CDR2 SMNVEV (reference sequence). DNA for the CDR3: TGTGCCAGCAGTTTAGGGGACAGTTTTAATGAAAAACTGTTTTTT. As protein: CASSLGDSFNEKLFF.

The chain has TRBV6-1 and TRBJ2-7; tentatively, D is TRBD1 (6 bases). The CDR3 consists of 12 residues. Deletions cut 5 bases from V and 6 bases from J, with 11 bases between. Germline V CDR1 and CDR2: MNHNS, SASEGT. The CDR3 loop reads CASSWGRTEQYF. CDR3 nucleotides: TGTGCCAGCAGTTGGGGGCGCACCGAGCAGTACTTC.

The chain joins TRBV11-2 to TRBJ1-6; D not certain. Germline CDR1 reads SGHAT; CDR2 reads FQNNGV. With 0 bases removed from V and 11 bases from J, the gap between germline ends came to 14 bases. The CDR3 contains 15 residues. The chain's CDR3 is CASSLDPKGYPPLHF. DNA of the CDR3: TGTGCCAGCAGCTTAGATCCGAAAGGTTACCCACCCCTCCACTTT.

The rearrangement joins TRBV25-1 to TRBJ2-1, with a tentative D call TRBD1 (6 bases). Trimming removed 2 bases at V and 0 bases at J, with 11 bases between. Germline V lookup: CDR1 MGHDK, CDR2 SYGVNS. This CDR3 region has 16 residues. CDR3 DNA: TGTGCCAGCAGTGAAGAGGGACACCCCTCCTACAATGAGCAGTTCTTC. Its protein is CASSEEGHPSYNEQFF.

The V gene is TRBV6-1, the J gene TRBJ1-5; D unresolved. With 1 base removed from V and 3 bases from J, the gap between germline ends came to 7 bases. Germline assignment: CDR1 MNHNS and CDR2 SASEGT. The CDR3 runs 14 residues. CDR3 residues: CASSEGYFNQPQHF. Written as DNA, the CDR3 is TGTGCCAGCAGTGAAGGCTACTTCAATCAGCCCCAGCATTTT.

The chain is built from TRBV7-9 and TRBJ2-7; 9 positions agree with TRBD1. Germline-derived CDR1 and CDR2 are SEHNR and FQNEAQ (reference sequence). CDR3 length: 14 amino acids. The V segment lost 4 bases and the J segment 2 bases; nucleotides outside the gene matches: 3. The DNA of the CDR3 is TGTGCCAGCAGCTCCCGGGACAGGGCCTACGAGCAGTACTTC. It translates to CASSSRDRAYEQYF.

DNA for the CDR3: TGTGCCAGCAGCTATAGCACAGATACGCAGTATTTT. This gives the protein CASSYSTDTQYF. The gene calls are TRBV7-9 and TRBJ2-3; D ambiguous. CDR3 length: 12 amino acids. Looked up from germline, CDR1 is SEHNR and CDR2 is FQNEAQ (reference sequence). V was trimmed by 4 bases and J by 0 bases, leaving 2 bases between them.

The gene calls are TRBV15 and TRBJ2-1, with unresolved D. Germline-derived CDR1 and CDR2 are LNHNV and YYDKDF (reference sequence). CDR3 length: 15 residues. The germline V and J ends were trimmed by 3 bases and 2 bases, with 11 bases remaining between them. The CDR3 region is CATSRGKSTYNEQFF. The CDR3 region has the DNA TGTGCCACCAGCAGGGGCAAGAGTACCTACAATGAGCAGTTCTTC.

This clone has a single count. As DNA, the CDR3 is TGCGCCAGCAGCCTTATCGGGGCTAGAGGGGGGAATGAGCAGTTCTTC. This codes for CASSLIGARGGNEQFF. This chain links TRBV4-3 with TRBJ2-1; tentatively, D is TRBD1 or TRBD2 (6 bases each). This CDR3 is built from 16 residues. The V end lost 4 bases, the J end lost 7 bases, and 20 bases lay between the germline ends. CDR1 is LGHNA, CDR2 YSLEER, per germline.

The chain links TRBV7-6 to TRBJ2-5; D is unclear. The CDR3 loop spans 14 amino acids. Between the trimmed V and J ends, which lost 5 bases and 5 bases, there was a span of 15 bases. CDR1 is SGHVS and CDR2 is FNYEAQ in the germline V gene. CDR3 in amino acids: CASSPAATGETQYF. CDR3 nucleotides: TGTGCCAGCAGCCCAGCCGCAACTGGGGAGACCCAGTACTTC.

J is TRBJ1-1 and V is TRBV19; TRBD1 agrees at 9 bases. There are 15 residues in the CDR3. Germline V lookup: CDR1 LNHDA, CDR2 SQIVND (reference sequence). The ends lost 7 bases at V and 1 base at J; junction bases unmatched: 7. The DNA for the CDR3 is TGTGCCAGTACCGGGACAGGGTTGAAGAACACTGAAGCTTTCTTT. Translated, it gives CASTGTGLKNTEAFF. The whole variable domain, remainder taken from reference TRBV19 and TRBJ1-1, is DGGITQSPKYLFRKEGQNVTLSCEQNLNHDAMYWYRQDPGQGLRLIYYSQIVNDFQKGDIAEGYSVSREKKESFPLTVTSAQKNPTAFYLCASTGTGLKNTEAFFGQGTRLTVV.

The V gene is TRBV29-1, the J gene TRBJ1-4; D may be TRBD1 (5 bases). Germline assignment: CDR1 SQVTM and CDR2 ANQGSEA. The CDR3 has 14 residues. V was shortened by 5 bases and J by 0 bases, with 10 bases between the two germline ends. The CDR3 spells CSVYLGATNEKLFF. The DNA for the CDR3 is TGCAGCGTTTACTTGGGGGCAACTAATGAAAAACTGTTTTTT.

This rearrangement joins TRBV7-3 to TRBJ2-1, with 8 bases that match TRBD2. Germline V lookup: CDR1 SGHTA, CDR2 FQGTGA. This CDR3 is 13 amino acids long. V was clipped by 1 base and J by 10 bases; unmatched bases: 3. CDR3 coding DNA: TGTGCCAGCAGCTTAAGAGTAGCGGGAGAGCAGTTCTTC. Translated, it gives CASSLRVAGEQFF.

The rearrangement uses TRBV30 and TRBJ1-5; D unclear. This CDR3 region has 12 residues. V dropped 1 base and J dropped 6 bases, with 7 bases sitting between them. Looked up from germline, CDR1 is GTSNPN and CDR2 is SVGIG (reference sequence). The chain's CDR3 is CAWSAVSQPQHF. The CDR3, as DNA: TGTGCCTGGAGTGCTGTGAGTCAGCCCCAGCATTTT.

V and J are TRBV7-3 and TRBJ2-2, with D possibly being TRBD1 (5 bases). Germline V gene lookup returns CDR1 SGHTA and CDR2 FQGTGA. This CDR3 has 17 residues. Trimming took off 3 bases at V and 2 bases at J, with 16 bases between the two ends. CDR3 loop: CASSFGLQVFNTGELFF. In DNA form, the CDR3 reads TGTGCCAGCAGCTTCGGGTTACAGGTTTTTAACACCGGGGAGCTGTTTTTT.

The chain joins TRBV5-4 to TRBJ2-4; 7 nucleotides line up with TRBD2. The V segment lost 1 base and the J segment 4 bases; nucleotides outside the gene matches: 5. The germline V gene encodes CDR1 SGHNT and CDR2 YYREEE (reference sequence). The CDR3 has 15 residues. As DNA, the CDR3 is TGTGCCAGCAGCTTGTACGGGGGGATGAAAAACATTCAGTACTTC. Residues: CASSLYGGMKNIQYF. Using reference TRBV5-4 and TRBJ2-4 for the parts outside the CDR3, the full variable domain is ETGVTQSPTHLIKTRGQQVTLRCSSQSGHNTVSWYQQALGQGPQFIFQYYREEENGRGNFPPRFSGLQFPNYSSELNVNALELDDSALYLCASSLYGGMKNIQYFGAGTRLSVL.

As regards this clone: Other DNA sequences within the sample encode an identical CDR3. The CDR3: CASSSTGVQPQHF. In nucleotides, the CDR3 is TGTGCCAGCAGCTCAACAGGGGTTCAGCCCCAGCATTTT. The chain is built from TRBV7-9 and TRBJ1-5, with TRBD1 matching over 7 bases. Per the germline V gene, CDR1 is SEHNR and CDR2 is FQNEAQ (reference sequence). Losses at the gene ends were 4 bases for V and 6 bases for J; bases not matched to a gene: 3. The CDR3 is made up of 13 amino acids. Using reference TRBV7-9 and TRBJ1-5 for the parts outside the CDR3, the full variable domain is DTGVSQNPRHKITKRGQNVTFRCDPISEHNRLYWYRQTLGQGPEFLTYFQNEAQLEKSRLLSDRFSAERPKGSFSTLEIQRTEQGDSAMYLCASSSTGVQPQHFGDGTRLSIL.

CDR3 sequence reads: CASSFGGDTEAFF. The CDR3 nucleotides are TGCGCCAGCAGCTTTGGCGGGGATACTGAAGCTTTCTTT. The chain has TRBV5-1 and TRBJ1-1, with unresolved D. Per germline, CDR1 SGHRS and CDR2 YFSETQ. V dropped 2 bases and J dropped 5 bases, with 10 bases sitting between them. This CDR3 has 13 amino acids.

This chain joins TRBV5-1 and TRBJ2-5; D assignment may be TRBD1 or TRBD2 (6 bases each). Trimming shortened V by 0 bases and J by 5 bases, and 14 bases separated the two germline ends. The CDR3 consists of 15 residues. Per germline, CDR1 SGHRS and CDR2 YFSETQ. CDR3 coding DNA: TGCGCCAGCAGCTTGGCTGCAGGGGCGGGGGAGACCCAGTACTTC. It is translated as CASSLAAGAGETQYF.

This clone was counted between two and nine times. The CDR3 DNA reads as TGTGCCAGCAGCATGGACAGGACTGGTCTCCACTTT. Translation gives CASSMDRTGLHF. V gene TRBV5-4 combines with J gene TRBJ1-6; the match to TRBD1 covers 7 bases. Losses at the gene ends were 4 bases for V and 16 bases for J; bases not matched to a gene: 8. The V gene's germline CDR1 is SGHNT and CDR2 YYREEE (reference sequence). The CDR3 has 12 amino acids.

This chain uses TRBV6-5 with TRBJ2-2; D ambiguous. The V end was cut by 2 bases, the J end by 5 bases, with 9 bases between. Germline V gene sequence: CDR1 MNHEY, CDR2 SVGAGI. This CDR3 has 14 amino acids. Written as DNA, the CDR3 is TGTGCCAGCAGTTACCTGGGTTTGACCGGGGAGCTGTTTTTT. Protein sequence: CASSYLGLTGELFF.

The V gene is TRBV30, the J gene TRBJ2-7; 8 positions agree with TRBD2. V gave up 4 bases and J gave up 0 bases; unmatched junction bases: 8. CDR1 and CDR2 from the germline V gene are GTSNPN and SVGIG (reference sequence). The CDR3 has 15 amino acids. The CDR3 reads CAWTIGGASSYEQYF. For the CDR3, the DNA is TGTGCCTGGACCATCGGGGGGGCGAGCTCCTACGAGCAGTACTTC.

V is TRBV6-1 and J is TRBJ2-2; D is unresolved. Looked up from germline, CDR1 is MNHNS and CDR2 is SASEGT. Between the trimmed V and J ends, which lost 2 bases and 7 bases, there was a span of 5 bases. The CDR3 consists of 12 residues. The CDR3 DNA is TGTGCCAGCAGTGAATTGAGCGGGGAGCTGTTTTTT. Translated, it gives CASSELSGELFF.

The V call is TRBV15, the J call TRBJ2-2; D could derive from TRBD1 or TRBD2 (6 bases each). Germline V gene sequence: CDR1 LNHNV, CDR2 YYDKDF (reference sequence). V was cut by 3 bases and J by 6 bases, with 11 bases left in between. The CDR3 totals 14 residues. CDR3 DNA sequence: TGTGCCACCAGCAGGGCAGGGGAGGCCGGGGAGCTGTTTTTT. Its protein product is CATSRAGEAGELFF.